Each of the 19 T cell receptor beta chains below was sequenced from the same sample in a study of identical twins. TCRdb itself ran the 5' RACE reads through MiXCR, one entry per CDR3 protein. The sample shows 200,000 to 250,000 distinct CDR3 sequences, about 13% of them seen only once. In addition, the sample was reused for a study of yellow fever vaccine responses in identical twins.

Sequencing was carried out using memory (CD45RO+) T cells sorted from blood. The receptors stem from a woman under 30 in good health.

The rearrangement joins TRBV5-1 to TRBJ2-1; 9 nucleotides match TRBD1. The CDR3 has 13 residues. Germline V gene data show CDR1 as SGHRS and CDR2 as YFSETQ. The trim removed 4 bases at V and 12 bases at J, leaving 8 bases unmatched. Here the CDR3 DNA reads TGCGCCAGCAGCGAGGGGACAGGGTCTTTGCAGTTCTTC. Residues: CASSEGTGSLQFF.

The chain couples TRBV20-1 to TRBJ1-5, with no clear D. V was shortened by 7 bases and J by 0 bases, with 10 bases between the two germline ends. Germline CDR1 reads DFQATT; CDR2 reads SNEGSKA (reference sequence). This CDR3 contains 13 residues. The CDR3 nucleotides are TGCAGTGTGTTTAGAAATAGCAATCAGCCCCAGCATTTT. Amino acids: CSVFRNSNQPQHF.

The CDR3 DNA follows: TGTGCCAGCAGCCAAGGCAGGGGCACCGGGGAGCTGTTTTTT. Protein: CASSQGRGTGELFF. The chain couples TRBV3-1 to TRBJ2-2; TRBD1 might be the D (6 bases). CDR1 and CDR2 from the germline V gene are LGHDT and YNNKEL (reference sequence). The CDR3 loop spans 14 amino acids. Trimming shortened V by 1 base and J by 4 bases, and 7 bases separated the two germline ends.

V gene TRBV4-2 combines with J gene TRBJ1-5; D ambiguous. The V gene's germline CDR1 is LGHNA and CDR2 YNFKEQ. V lost 0 bases to trimming and J lost 5 bases, with 5 bases between them. This CDR3 has 13 amino acids. CDR3 residues: CASSQDLHQPQHF. CDR3 nucleotides: TGTGCCAGCAGCCAAGATTTACATCAGCCCCAGCATTTT.

The rearrangement joins TRBV12-3 or TRBV12-4 to TRBJ2-3; tentatively, D is TRBD2 (6 bases). CDR3 length: 18 amino acids. With 3 bases removed from V and 0 bases from J, the gap between germline ends came to 19 bases. CDR3 sequence reads: CASSFPSRLGGSTDTQYF. The CDR3 DNA follows: TGTGCCAGCAGTTTCCCCTCACGACTAGGTGGAAGCACAGATACGCAGTATTTT.

This clonotype was recorded a few times. The rearrangement joins TRBV5-1 to TRBJ2-3; D remains unclear. Germline lookup yields CDR1 SGHRS and CDR2 YFSETQ. The length of the CDR3 is 14 residues. V gave up 4 bases and J gave up 0 bases, with 9 bases separating them. DNA for the CDR3: TGCGCCAGCAGCCCGCAGAGCAGCACAGATACGCAGTATTTT. Its translation is CASSPQSSTDTQYF.

The V call is TRBV12-3 or TRBV12-4, the J call TRBJ1-2; TRBD1 matches at 10 bases. The CDR3 totals 15 residues. The J segment lost 4 bases and the V segment lost 3 bases, leaving 5 bases of the junction unmatched. CDR3 bases: TGTGCCAGCAGTTTCGGCGGGACAGGGGCCTATGGCTACACCTTC. Translating it yields CASSFGGTGAYGYTF.

This clonotype was seen more than once but under ten times. V is TRBV12-3 or TRBV12-4 and J is TRBJ1-1; D is uncertain. The CDR3 is made up of 12 amino acids. Deletions cut 6 bases from V and 3 bases from J, with 8 bases between. The CDR3 DNA reads TGTGCCAGCAGCCGCCGGGACACTGAAGCTTTCTTT. Amino acid sequence: CASSRRDTEAFF.

The chain combines TRBV12-3 or TRBV12-4 with TRBJ1-2; TRBD1 matches 8 bases. CDR3 size: 14 residues. Unmatched junction bases numbered 6, after V lost 6 bases and J lost 3 bases. The CDR3 DNA reads as TGTGCCAGCAGGAGTAACAGGGGGGACTATGGCTACACCTTC. It translates to CASRSNRGDYGYTF.

This clonotype was picked up a small number of times. The V and J genes are TRBV29-1 and TRBJ1-2; the match to TRBD1 covers 10 bases. This CDR3 region has 13 residues. Trimming at V came to 5 bases and at J to 5 bases, leaving 5 bases not matched to a gene. Germline CDR1 and CDR2: SQVTM and ANQGSEA. CDR3 sequence: CSVSPGQGYGYTF. DNA of the CDR3: TGCAGCGTTTCCCCGGGACAGGGGTATGGCTACACCTTC.

The chain recombines TRBV28 with TRBJ2-7; D possibly corresponds to TRBD1 (5 bases). Germline assignment: CDR1 MDHEN and CDR2 SYDVKM. The CDR3 totals 12 residues. The V end was cut by 6 bases, the J end by 7 bases, with 13 bases between. The CDR3 sequence is CASRAGLREQYF. CDR3 coding DNA: TGTGCCAGCAGAGCAGGGTTGAGGGAGCAGTACTTC.

This chain connects TRBV2 to TRBJ2-3; the match to TRBD1 covers 7 bases. CDR1 is SNHLY, CDR2 FYNNEI, per germline. V lost 6 bases, J lost 2 bases, and 5 bases stayed unmatched. The CDR3 is 14 amino acids. CDR3 in DNA: TGTGCCAGCAGAGCCGGGACAGACACAGATACGCAGTATTTT. It yields the protein CASRAGTDTDTQYF.

V gene TRBV5-6 combines with J gene TRBJ2-7, with no clear D. V lost 1 base and J 0 bases, leaving 11 bases between the germline ends. CDR1 is SGHDT and CDR2 is YYEEEE in the germline V gene. The CDR3 has 15 residues. CDR3 residues: CASSLFLPSSYEQYF. CDR3 in DNA: TGTGCCAGCAGCTTGTTTTTGCCGAGCTCCTACGAGCAGTACTTC.

The rearrangement joins TRBV5-1 to TRBJ2-3, with 13 bases fitting TRBD2. V was clipped by 4 bases and J by 1 base; unmatched bases: 3. The germline CDR1 and CDR2 sequences are SGHRS and YFSETQ. The CDR3 covers 16 residues. CDR3 in amino acids: CASSAGLAGGTDTQYF. The DNA of the CDR3 is TGCGCCAGCAGCGCCGGACTAGCGGGGGGCACAGATACGCAGTATTTT. Filled out from reference TRBV5-1 and TRBJ2-3, the complete variable domain reads KAGVTQTPRYLIKTRGQQVTLSCSPISGHRSVSWYQQTPGQGLQFLFEYFSETQRNKGNFPGRFSGRQFSNSRSEMNVSTLELGDSALYLCASSAGLAGGTDTQYFGPGTRLTVL.

This clonotype showed up just a few times. The chain recombines TRBV28 with TRBJ2-1; the D is unclear. Trimming stripped 5 bases from V and 5 bases from J, with 1 base between. Germline V CDR1 and CDR2: MDHEN, SYDVKM. This CDR3 is 10 amino acids long. The CDR3 DNA follows: TGTGCCAGCAGTAACAATGAGCAGTTCTTC. Translating it yields CASSNNEQFF.

There are a few counts of this clonotype. The chain joins TRBV25-1 to TRBJ2-3; D is unclear. This CDR3 contains 12 residues. Germline assignment: CDR1 MGHDK and CDR2 SYGVNS. Deletions cut 4 bases from V and 6 bases from J, with 8 bases between. The CDR3 is CASSATMDTQYF. As DNA, the CDR3 is TGTGCCAGCAGTGCAACTATGGATACGCAGTATTTT.

This rearrangement joins TRBV7-9 to TRBJ2-7, with D tentatively TRBD1 (6 bases). The CDR3 sequence is 12 residues long. The V end was cut by 5 bases, the J end by 11 bases, with 16 bases between. Germline values: CDR1 SEHNR, CDR2 FQNEAQ (reference sequence). The CDR3 region is CASSRTQGSEYF. The DNA of the CDR3 is TGTGCCAGCAGCCGAACACAGGGAAGCGAGTACTTC. The whole variable domain, remainder taken from reference TRBV7-9 and TRBJ2-7, is DTGVSQNPRHKITKRGQNVTFRCDPISEHNRLYWYRQTLGQGPEFLTYFQNEAQLEKSRLLSDRFSAERPKGSFSTLEIQRTEQGDSAMYLCASSRTQGSEYFGPGTRLTVT.

This clonotype was counted between two and nine times. The chain links TRBV11-2 to TRBJ2-1; D not certain. The CDR3 loop spans 14 amino acids. Trimming took 5 bases from V and 3 from J, leaving 11 bases between them. The germline gives CDR1 SGHAT, CDR2 FQNNGV. The CDR3 sequence is CASSLSTNYNEQFF. In DNA, the CDR3 is TGTGCCAGCAGCCTATCGACAAACTACAATGAGCAGTTCTTC.

The gene calls are TRBV11-2 and TRBJ2-1; D unresolved. Germline-derived CDR1 and CDR2 are SGHAT and FQNNGV. This CDR3 region has 16 residues. The ends were cut back, 4 bases at V and 0 bases at J, with 13 bases in the middle. The CDR3 DNA reads as TGTGCCAGCAGCTCCCTAGGAAGGGTCTCCTACAATGAGCAGTTCTTC. It yields the protein CASSSLGRVSYNEQFF.